The 11 T cell receptor beta chains presented below share a single source sample, sequenced in a study of CD8+CD57+ T cells in acquired aplastic anemia. Genomic DNA, the template, was used for profiling of the TCR beta VDJ and CDR3. TCRdb fed the reads into MiXCR, producing one record per CDR3 protein. Among 250,000 to 350,000 distinct CDR3 sequences listed, about 56% were seen once. Source material: sorted CD4+, CD8+, or CD8+CD57+ T cells (not recorded which) from PBMCs. These receptors were collected from a human donor with severe aplastic anemia or a healthy control (not recorded which).

This clonotype was seen a single time. The chain employs TRBV7-2 and TRBJ1-6; D is unclear. CDR3 size: 12 residues. Trimming shortened V by 7 bases and J by 11 bases, and 12 bases separated the two germline ends. CDR1 is SGHTA and CDR2 is FQGNSA in the germline V gene. Written as DNA, the CDR3 is TGTGCCAGCACCCGAGAGGAGCCACCCCTCCACTTT. Amino acid sequence: CASTREEPPLHF.

The chain links TRBV11-3 to TRBJ1-2; D might be TRBD1 (5 bases). There are 13 residues in the CDR3. V lost 6 bases to trimming and J lost 2 bases, with 10 bases between them. The germline V gene encodes CDR1 SGHNT and CDR2 YENEEA. CDR3 in DNA: TGTGCCAGCAGGGGGAGGGGAAACTATGGCTACACCTTC. The encoded protein is CASRGRGNYGYTF.

The chain uses TRBV7-9 and TRBJ2-2; D remains ambiguous. Looked up from germline, CDR1 is SEHNR and CDR2 is FQNEAQ (reference sequence). V was clipped by 4 bases and J by 3 bases, with 12 bases between them. This CDR3 region has 15 residues. CDR3 sequence reads: CASSYAGSYTGELFF. CDR3 nucleotide sequence: TGTGCCAGCAGCTACGCCGGGTCCTACACCGGGGAGCTGTTTTTT.

This clonotype was seen repeatedly, ten times or more. This chain links TRBV5-5 with TRBJ2-7, with 8 bases aligning to TRBD1. Germline lookup yields CDR1 SGHKS and CDR2 YYEKEE (reference sequence). V was clipped by 4 bases and J by 0 bases; unmatched bases: 6. The CDR3 is 15 amino acids. The DNA of the CDR3 is TGTGCCAGCAGCAGCACGACAGGGGCCTCCTACGAGCAGTACTTC. Translating it yields CASSSTTGASYEQYF.

The genes are TRBV20-1 and TRBJ1-1; the D is unclear. V lost 6 bases and J lost 3, with 11 bases in between. From germline, CDR1 is DFQATT and CDR2 SNEGSKA (reference sequence). The CDR3 consists of 12 residues. The DNA for the CDR3 is TGCAGTGCCAGCTCACCGGACACTGAAGCTTTCTTT. It specifies CSASSPDTEAFF.

In this sample, this clonotype turned up a few times. This rearrangement joins TRBV11-2 to TRBJ1-2; TRBD1 matches 7 bases. This CDR3 contains 16 residues. CDR1 and CDR2 (germline): SGHAT, FQNNGV. V was clipped by 7 bases and J by 2 bases; unmatched bases: 13. CDR3: CASTQGPSTPNYGYTF. The CDR3 DNA reads TGTGCCAGCACACAGGGGCCCTCGACCCCCAACTATGGCTACACCTTC.

Details on this clonotype: Because it lacks the conserved phenylalanine or tryptophan at the end, this CDR3 is likely a read error. The chain recombines TRBV10-3 with TRBJ1-2; 7 bases map to TRBD1. CDR3 size: 13 residues. CDR1 is ENHRY, CDR2 SYGVKD, per germline. CDR3 amino acids: CAITLDRDYGYTL. CDR3 DNA sequence: TGTGCCATCACCCTCGACAGGGACTATGGTTACACCTTG.

This clonotype has a single count. The chain carries TRBV20-1 and TRBJ2-2; 7 bases map to TRBD1. The germline gives CDR1 DFQATT, CDR2 SNEGSKA (reference sequence). After removal of 2 bases from V and 1 base from J, the junction contained 4 bases not matched to a gene. The CDR3 totals 15 residues. The DNA for the CDR3 is TGCAGTGCTAGATTGGGACAGATGAACACCGGGGAGCTGTTTTTT. Translation: CSARLGQMNTGELFF.

This clonotype has at least ten counts. V is TRBV11-1 and J is TRBJ2-5; 9 bases match TRBD1. V was clipped by 3 bases and J by 1 base; unmatched bases: 3. The CDR3 covers 15 residues. The germline gives CDR1 SGHAT, CDR2 FQDESV (reference sequence). The CDR3 protein is CASSFGTGIQETQYF. In DNA, the CDR3 is TGTGCCAGCAGCTTTGGGACAGGGATCCAAGAGACCCAGTACTTC.

This chain uses TRBV11-2 with TRBJ1-6; D unclear. Trimming took off 6 bases at V and 8 bases at J, with 8 bases between the two ends. The CDR3 loop spans 12 amino acids. Germline V gene data show CDR1 as SGHAT and CDR2 as FQNNGV. The DNA of the CDR3 is TGTGCCAGCAGACTCGCGGATTCACCCCTCCACTTT. Translated, it gives CASRLADSPLHF.

This clonotype was observed a single time. The V gene is TRBV7-2, the J gene TRBJ2-7, with TRBD2 as a possible D gene (6 bases). V was pared by 5 bases and J by 3 bases, with 17 bases between. The CDR3 contains 15 residues. CDR1 and CDR2 from the germline V gene are SGHTA and FQGNSA. The CDR3: CASSTSWDLRYEQYF. In nucleotides, the CDR3 is TGTGCCAGCAGCACCTCCTGGGACTTACGCTACGAGCAGTACTTC.